This T cell receptor beta chain was sequenced in a study of T cells in Graves' hyperthyroidism and ophthalmopathy. Study-level results: From stable hyperthyroidism, ophthalmopathy was separated by a 13 V-J model.

The sample holds many counts of this clonotype. Its matching antigen is unknown. RNA transcripts served as the template for amplifying TCR beta CDR3 regions. Carried out on the TCR CDR3, a first-round RT-PCR used the HTBI primer set. TCRdb recomputed calls from the multiplex PCR reads with MiXCR, one row per CDR3 protein. This repertoire shows over 350,000 distinct CDR3 sequences, over 12% found once; its top ten account for 25% to 30%. Exclusion followed for patients with uncontrolled infection, other autoimmune disease, pregnancy or lactation. With V trimmed by 7 bases and J by 3 bases, 8 bases remained unmatched. The CDR3 extends over 16 amino acids. Germline V lookup: CDR1 SQVTM, CDR2 ANQGSEA.

The TCR originated in a man in his fifties or sixties with Graves' ophthalmopathy. Sequencing was performed on blood. The chain links TRBV29-1 to TRBJ2-2, with TRBD2 matching over 13 bases. The CDR3 protein is CSARTSGSLHTGELFF. CDR3 bases: TGCAGCGCCCGGACTAGCGGGAGTCTGCACACCGGGGAGCTGTTTTTT.